This TCR beta chain came from a study of CD8 T cells in Susac syndrome. The germline CDR1 and CDR2 sequences are MNHEY and SVGAGI. The CDR3 totals 14 residues. Trimming cost V 1 base and J 7 bases, with 11 bases left between them. Findings of the study overall: The authors acknowledged that their TCR sequencing and HLA analysis involved a relatively small number of individuals.

Reverse transcription of roughly 0.5 to 1 ug RNA was carried out with random hexamers. The amplification used immunoSEQ multiplex PCR on TCR beta CDR3; it spanned 54 Vbeta and 13 Jbeta. In TCRdb, the immunoSEQ multiplex PCR reads were re-called with MiXCR into one record per CDR3 protein. The table lists just over 150,000 distinct CDR3 sequences, roughly 95% of them singletons, with 0.14% to 0.15% in the top ten. This clonotype was detected once. Its antigen is unknown. Sequencing of TCR beta was carried out in blood CD8+ and CD4+ T cells. The multiple sclerosis controls, all treatment-naive patients, had relapsing-remitting disease that was stable or active.

The V call is TRBV6-5, the J call TRBJ2-1; D not certain. The sequencing sample was made of CD8+ T cells from PBMCs. The sequence was obtained from a human donor with multiple sclerosis. The CDR3 DNA reads TGTGCCAGCAGTTACTATCAGGATTCGAATGAGCAGTTCTTC. This encodes CASSYYQDSNEQFF.